The clone carrying this T cell receptor (beta chain) was counted a few times. Its target is unknown. The CDR3 is 14 residues long. Trimming stripped 5 bases from V and 7 bases from J, with 15 bases between. Germline-derived CDR1 and CDR2 are LNHDA and SQIVND (reference sequence). Combining a sample-barcoded 5' primer with a J-beta primer mix, a second PCR ran for about 6 to 12 cycles. TCRdb reanalysed the 5' RACE reads using MiXCR and keeps one entry per CDR3 protein. The table lists 750,000 to 950,000 distinct CDR3 sequences, around 24% of them singletons. These data come from a study of blood T cells in healthy people across ages. Study-wide results and caveats: Investigators viewed diversity estimates from one million T cells as underestimates, the study reported.

This sample also belongs to another study, concerning T cells of mothers and their children.

J is TRBJ1-5 and V is TRBV19; TRBD1 is a possible D gene (6 bases). Sequences were obtained from blood. The TCR was taken from a boy aged 5-17 years in good health. CDR3 protein: CASSQGRDRQPQHF. CDR3 sequence (DNA): TGTGCCAGTAGTCAGGGGCGAGATAGGCAGCCCCAGCATTTT.